Listed below are T cell receptor beta chains from one sample, sequenced in a study of blood T cell repertoires in COVID-19. Clones were sequenced by immunoSEQ multiplex PCR, and TCRdb holds only the in-frame ones, with some missing. This sample carries about 220,000 clones, more than 70% of them seen once, and the ten largest clones take roughly 12%. The source material was peripheral blood. These receptor sequences come from a human donor in a cohort sampled during active COVID-19. Both conserved end residues are part of each CDR3. A D gene is named only where the DNA matches it firmly. Only part of the rows carry a size: once, few, many, or a class if the clone is expanded.

D gene	V gene	J gene	clone size	CDR3 protein	CDR3 DNA
TRBD1	TRBV2	TRBJ1-2	few	CASKSDRASPLAF	TGTGCCAGCAAATCGGACAGGGCCTCCCCGTTGGCCTTC
TRBD1	TRBV14	TRBJ1-1	NA	CASSQTRGDRNFNTEAFF	TGTGCCAGCAGCCAAACAAGGGGGGACAGAAACTTCAACACTGAAGCTTTCTTT
NA	TRBV7-8	TRBJ1-1	once	CASSSLDGGNTEAFF	TGTGCCAGCAGCTCGCTCGACGGGGGGAACACTGAAGCTTTCTTT
NA	TRBV6-1	TRBJ2-5	NA	CASSESSGGSGTQYF	TGTGCCAGCAGTGAAAGTAGTGGGGGCTCAGGGACCCAGTACTTC
NA	TRBV3-1/TRBV3-2	TRBJ1-2	NA	CASSQDQANYGYTF	TGTGCCAGCAGCCAAGATCAGGCTAACTATGGCTACACCTTC
NA	TRBV28	TRBJ1-5	many	CASSRNSLSNQPQHF	TGTGCCAGCAGTAGGAACAGCCTCAGCAATCAGCCCCAGCATTTT
TRBD1	TRBV19	TRBJ1-2	NA	CASSRQGRDGYTF	TGTGCCAGTAGTCGACAGGGGAGGGATGGCTACACCTTC
TRBD2	TRBV10-3	TRBJ2-1	NA	CAIKGLAFSNEQFF	TGTGCCATCAAGGGACTAGCGTTCTCCAATGAGCAGTTCTTC
NA	TRBV24-1	TRBJ1-1	NA	CATSEGPGDTEAFF	TGTGCCACCAGTGAGGGGCCAGGGGACACTGAAGCTTTCTTT
NA	TRBV7-2	TRBJ1-5	NA	CASSLVVASEGNQPQHF	TGTGCCAGCAGCTTAGTTGTAGCTTCTGAAGGCAATCAGCCCCAGCATTTT
NA	TRBV7-9	TRBJ1-6	NA	CASSLGGISSPLHF	TGTGCCAGCAGCTTGGGGGGAATAAGTTCACCCCTCCACTTT
NA	TRBV20-1	TRBJ2-5	NA	CSASILSWQTQYF	TGCAGTGCTAGTATCTTGTCGTGGCAGACCCAGTACTTC
NA	TRBV29-1	TRBJ1-4	few	CSVGGGAVSEKLFF	TGCAGCGTTGGAGGGGGGGCGGTGTCTGAAAAACTGTTTTTT
TRBD1	TRBV4-1	TRBJ1-2	NA	CASSQDSGTGGLFNGYTF	TGCGCCAGCAGCCAAGATAGCGGGACAGGGGGCTTATTCAATGGCTACACCTTC
NA	TRBV6-2/TRBV6-3	TRBJ2-2	NA	CASSSQTGELFF	TGTGCCAGCAGTTCCCAAACCGGGGAGCTGTTTTTT
NA	TRBV30	TRBJ2-2	NA	CAWSPSPRGGELFF	TGTGCCTGGAGTCCTTCTCCCCGGGGCGGGGAGCTGTTTTTT
TRBD1	TRBV5-1	TRBJ1-6	NA	CASSLYFRDSNSPLHF	TGCGCCAGCAGCTTGTACTTCCGGGACAGTAATTCACCCCTCCACTTT
TRBD2	TRBV3-1/TRBV3-2	TRBJ2-7	once	CASSQGLAVSYEQYF	TGTGCCAGCAGCCAAGGACTAGCGGTCTCCTACGAGCAGTACTTC
NA	TRBV30	TRBJ2-5	NA	CAWSPPGLTYQETQYF	TGTGCCTGGAGTCCCCCGGGACTTACGTACCAAGAGACCCAGTACTTC
TRBD2	TRBV7-8	TRBJ2-7	NA	CASSRTSGSLPIAYEQYF	TGTGCCAGCAGCCGGACTAGCGGGTCGCTACCGATTGCCTACGAGCAGTACTTC
TRBD2	TRBV6-5	TRBJ2-7	NA	CASTRVGGSIHEQYF	TGTGCCAGCACCAGGGTGGGGGGGTCCATCCACGAGCAGTACTTC
NA	TRBV7-8	TRBJ1-3	NA	CASSPMGRPSSGNTIYF	TGTGCCAGCAGCCCGATGGGCAGACCGAGCTCTGGAAACACCATATATTTT
NA	TRBV19	TRBJ1-2	NA	CASSISGAGDDYGYTF	TGTGCCAGTAGTATTAGCGGGGCAGGGGACGACTATGGCTACACCTTC
NA	TRBV5-1	TRBJ2-7	few	CASSLARAGVEQYF	TGCGCCAGCAGCTTGGCACGGGCAGGGGTCGAGCAGTACTTC
TRBD2	TRBV7-2	TRBJ2-7	NA	CASSLGPSGGLSEQYF	TGTGCCAGCAGCTTAGGGCCTAGCGGGGGGCTCAGCGAGCAGTACTTC
TRBD2	TRBV5-1	TRBJ2-2	NA	CASSLRLASGAGELFF	TGCGCCAGCAGCTTGAGACTAGCGAGCGGAGCCGGGGAGCTGTTTTTT
TRBD1	TRBV6-5	TRBJ1-2	medium-sized	CASSKPGQGINGYTF	TGTGCCAGCAGTAAACCGGGACAGGGGATCAACGGCTACACCTTC
NA	TRBV3-1/TRBV3-2	TRBJ1-5	NA	CASSPPSNQPQHF	TGTGCCAGCAGCCCCCCGTCCAATCAGCCCCAGCATTTT
NA	TRBV9	TRBJ1-3	NA	CASSVDGAGNTIYF	TGTGCCAGCAGCGTAGACGGGGCTGGAAACACCATATATTTT
TRBD1	TRBV27	TRBJ1-6	NA	CASSWSGQANSPLHF	TGTGCCAGCAGTTGGTCGGGACAGGCCAATTCACCCCTCCACTTT
NA	TRBV19	TRBJ2-7	NA	CASSIETGSYEQYF	TGTGCCAGTAGTATAGAAACAGGGAGCTACGAGCAGTACTTC
NA	TRBV28	TRBJ2-7	NA	CASRRDQYEQYF	TGTGCCAGCAGGCGGGACCAATACGAGCAGTACTTC
TRBD1	TRBV10-3	TRBJ1-1	NA	CAIRGDRGIDEAFF	TGTGCCATCAGGGGGGACAGGGGAATTGATGAAGCTTTCTTT
NA	TRBV6-2/TRBV6-3	TRBJ2-7	NA	CASSYRGGEQYF	TGTGCCAGCAGTTACAGGGGAGGCGAGCAGTACTTC
NA	TRBV2	TRBJ1-6	NA	CASSQREGDSPLHF	TGTGCCAGCAGTCAAAGGGAGGGGGATTCACCCCTCCACTTT
NA	TRBV9	TRBJ2-1	NA	CASSVGPDNEQFF	TGTGCCAGCAGCGTAGGTCCCGACAATGAGCAGTTCTTC
TRBD1	TRBV4-3	TRBJ1-4	NA	CASSRDSTNEKLFF	TGCGCCAGCAGCCGGGACAGCACTAATGAAAAACTGTTTTTT
NA	TRBV4-3	TRBJ2-6	NA	CASSQDVSGANVLTF	TGCGCCAGCAGCCAAGACGTCTCTGGGGCCAACGTCCTGACTTTC
NA	TRBV7-2	TRBJ1-6	NA	CASSLAGVDSPLHF	TGTGCCAGCAGCTTAGCAGGGGTTGATTCACCCCTCCACTTT
NA	TRBV19	TRBJ1-1	NA	CASSIDWGLNTEAFF	TGTGCCAGTAGTATAGATTGGGGCCTGAACACTGAAGCTTTCTTT
NA	TRBV18	TRBJ2-2	NA	CASSTRGDPTGELFF	TGTGCCAGCTCCACCAGGGGGGACCCCACCGGGGAGCTGTTTTTT
TRBD1	TRBV10-3	TRBJ1-2	NA	CAISEEQGSYGYTF	TGTGCCATCAGTGAGGAACAGGGGTCCTATGGCTACACCTTC
NA	TRBV21-1	TRBJ2-4	NA	CASSPTDRAAKNIQYF	TGTGCCAGCAGCCCCACGGACAGGGCAGCCAAAAACATTCAGTACTTC
NA	TRBV5-1	TRBJ2-3	few	CASSLAPAASTDTQYF	TGCGCCAGCAGCTTGGCTCCGGCGGCTAGCACAGATACGCAGTATTTT
NA	TRBV7-2	TRBJ2-7	NA	CASSLEAGTYEQYF	TGTGCCAGCAGCTTAGAGGCGGGGACCTACGAGCAGTACTTC
TRBD1	TRBV2	TRBJ1-2	NA	CASSWTGKDGYTF	TGTGCCAGCAGCTGGACAGGGAAAGATGGCTACACCTTC
NA	TRBV19	TRBJ1-3	NA	CASSIGQTGRNTIYF	TGTGCCAGTAGTATAGGACAGACTGGAAGAAACACCATATATTTT
NA	TRBV6-6	TRBJ2-2	NA	CASSYDSGNTGELFF	TGTGCCAGCAGTTACGATTCCGGTAACACCGGGGAGCTGTTTTTT
TRBD1	TRBV6-5	TRBJ1-1	NA	CASTQTGAMNTEAFF	TGTGCCAGCACTCAGACAGGGGCCATGAACACTGAAGCTTTCTTT